This T cell receptor (beta chain) was sequenced during a study of OX40 agonist ivuxolimab in advanced cancers. Study-level points and caveats: Partly responding patients at 0.1-3.0 mg/kg showed some of the smallest clonal expansion.

Clones were sequenced by immunoSEQ multiplex PCR, and TCRdb holds only the in-frame ones, with some missing. The table records about 82,000 clones, roughly 85% of them present only once. If patients had autoimmune disease history or systemic immunosuppression, they were excluded. Germline V gives CDR1 SGHVS, CDR2 FQNEAQ. V was pared by 5 bases and J by 4 bases, with 6 bases of the junction left unmatched. There are 14 residues in the CDR3. As to this clone: Its antigen is not known.

The clonotype comes from an adult with an advanced solid tumor such as melanoma, head and neck, liver or kidney cancer. This sequence joins TRBV7-8 and TRBJ2-3; 7 bases agree with TRBD1. The sequencing here drew on CD4+ or CD8+ T cells sorted from blood, taken in a trial of the OX40 agonist ivuxolimab. The CDR3 nucleotides are TGTGCCAGCAGCCGACGACAGGGTCCAGATACGCAGTATTTT. Translating it yields CASSRRQGPDTQYF.